This TCR beta chain was documented in a study of regulatory T cells in long-lasting Graves disease. Study results and limitations: Among the persistent patients, 2,741 public clonotypes were shared, more than the roughly 990 shared among new patients.

Assembly of TCR beta libraries relied on iRepertoire HTBI primers together with Arm-PCR of CDR3 regions. TCRdb called the multiplex PCR reads again in MiXCR, with one record for every CDR3 protein. Here the sample spans 700,000 or so distinct CDR3 sequences, around 30% being singletons. The time point denotes: persistent/refractory GD, antithyroid drugs over 5 years with positive TRAb. Making the TCR library involved RNA that had been extracted from PBMCs. On this clonotype: As yet, its antigen is unknown. The junction differs from germline at one of its ends, possibly a read error.

Sample: peripheral blood mononuclear cells (PBMCs), taken when the disease was refractory, from a patient treated with antithyroid drugs. This receptor was obtained from a female donor with Graves disease.

CDR3 bases: TGTGCCAGCAGTTTACGGGCTCTAGCGGTTCCCTACAAGCAGTACTTC. This translates into CASSLRALAVPYKQYF. The chain recombines TRBV12-3 or TRBV12-4 with TRBJ2-7; 7 nucleotides align to TRBD2. This CDR3 comprises 16 residues.